The T cell receptor beta chain under discussion was sequenced for a study of blood T cell repertoires in COVID-19. On the study more broadly: PBMCs, B-cell-depleted T cells, or T cells were the source of the cDNA or gDNA that made up the material.

V dropped 5 bases and J dropped 4 bases, with 9 bases sitting between them. Per germline, CDR1 SGDLS and CDR2 YYNGEE. This CDR3 has 13 residues. Original data processing: It was from reference gene primer amplification that nucleated cell counts were estimated. Sequencing was performed with immunoSEQ multiplex PCR; in TCRdb, only in-frame clones are kept and a portion is missing. The DNA was the basis for D and trimming; V, J and clone size are from that table. The top ten hold about 2.3% of the sample, which has fewer than 300,000 clones, approximately 91% seen once. Participants were aged about 18 to 89 years from about two dozen US areas. Which cohort a participant joined came from the clinical history participants gave.

What was sequenced was PBMCs or T cells enriched from blood (not recorded which). This rearrangement joins TRBV9 to TRBJ2-2, with D possibly TRBD2 on 6 matching bases. This TCR derives from a woman aged 35 to 49 with acute COVID-19. In nucleotides, the CDR3 is TGTGCCAGCAGGGGGGGATCCACCGGGGAGCTGTTTTTT. Residues: CASRGGSTGELFF.